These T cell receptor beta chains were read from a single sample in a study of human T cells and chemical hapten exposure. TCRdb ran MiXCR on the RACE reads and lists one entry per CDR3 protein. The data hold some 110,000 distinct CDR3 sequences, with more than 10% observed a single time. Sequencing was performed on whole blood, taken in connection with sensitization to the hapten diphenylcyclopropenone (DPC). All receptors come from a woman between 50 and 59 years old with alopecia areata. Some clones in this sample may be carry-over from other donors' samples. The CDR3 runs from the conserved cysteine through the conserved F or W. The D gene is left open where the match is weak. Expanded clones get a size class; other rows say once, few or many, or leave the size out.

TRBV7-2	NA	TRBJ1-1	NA	TGTGCCAGCAACCGTGCGGTTGGCGGATTGAACACTGAAGCTTTCTTT	CASNRAVGGLNTEAFF
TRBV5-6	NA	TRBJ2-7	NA	TGTGCCAGCAGCCCCGGACGGGAATTGAGCTACGAGCAGTACTTC	CASSPGRELSYEQYF
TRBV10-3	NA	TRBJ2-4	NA	TGTGCCATCAGTGACGGCGGAAACATTCAGTACTTC	CAISDGGNIQYF
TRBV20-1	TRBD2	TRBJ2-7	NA	TGCAGTGCTAGTCAGAGAAGCGGGGGGCCGCAGCTTCTCTACGAGCAGTACTTC	CSASQRSGGPQLLYEQYF
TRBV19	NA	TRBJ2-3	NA	TGTGCCAGTAGTATCACTCTGGGCGGCACAGATACGCAGTATTTT	CASSITLGGTDTQYF
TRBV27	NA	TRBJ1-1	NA	TGTGCCAGCAGCCGACAGGACAGTACTGAAGCTTTCTTT	CASSRQDSTEAFF
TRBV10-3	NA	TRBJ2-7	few	TGTGCCATCAGTGAGTCGGGGGACTACGAGCAGTACTTC	CAISESGDYEQYF
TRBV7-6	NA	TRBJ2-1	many	TGTGCCAGCAGCCCCGGACTGAATGAGCAGTTCTTC	CASSPGLNEQFF
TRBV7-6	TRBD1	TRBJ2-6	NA	TGTGCCAGCAGCTTCAACGGACAGGCGCACTCTGGGGCCAACGTCCTGACTTTC	CASSFNGQAHSGANVLTF
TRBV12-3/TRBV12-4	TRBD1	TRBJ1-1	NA	TGTGCCAGCAGTTTGGGACAGCCGAACACTGAAGCTTTCTTT	CASSLGQPNTEAFF
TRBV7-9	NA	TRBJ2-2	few	TGTGCCAGCAGCTTAGTGCTGGGGAGCACCGGGGAGCTGTTTTTT	CASSLVLGSTGELFF
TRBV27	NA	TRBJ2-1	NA	TGTGCCAGCAGCCCCCCTCGACAGACCAATGAGCAGTTCTTC	CASSPPRQTNEQFF
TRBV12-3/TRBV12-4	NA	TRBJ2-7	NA	TGTGCCAGCAGTTTCCTAGCAACCTACGAGCAGTACTTC	CASSFLATYEQYF
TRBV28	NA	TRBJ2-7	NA	TGTGCCAGCAGAGAATGGGGGGATCCGGAGCAGTACTTC	CASREWGDPEQYF
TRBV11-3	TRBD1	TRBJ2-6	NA	TGTGCCAGCAGCCCGGGACAGGGGTTCTCCTCTGGGGCCAACGTCCTGACTTTC	CASSPGQGFSSGANVLTF
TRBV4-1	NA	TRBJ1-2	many	TGCGCCAGCAGCCAAGATCCGGGGTATGGCTACACCTTC	CASSQDPGYGYTF
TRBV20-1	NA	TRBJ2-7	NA	TGCAGTGCAAGTGCTAGCCCCTACGAGCAGTACTTC	CSASASPYEQYF
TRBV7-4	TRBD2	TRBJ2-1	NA	TGTGCCAGCAGCTTCATACCGGGAGGTGGTAGGCTCTTTGAGCAGTTCTTC	CASSFIPGGGRLFEQFF
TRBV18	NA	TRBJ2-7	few	TGTGCCAGCTCACCAAGGGATGCCCACGAGCAGTACTTC	CASSPRDAHEQYF
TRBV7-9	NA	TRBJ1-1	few	TGTGCCAGCAGTTTTCTAACGGAGTATGCTGAAGCTTTCTTT	CASSFLTEYAEAFF
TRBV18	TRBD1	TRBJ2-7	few	TGTGCCAGCTCACCACCGGGACAGGCCTACGAGCAGTACTTC	CASSPPGQAYEQYF
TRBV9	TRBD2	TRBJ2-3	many	TGTGCCAGCAGCGTAGAAGGGGGGCTAGCGGGAGGCCCCCACACAGATACGCAGTATTTT	CASSVEGGLAGGPHTDTQYF
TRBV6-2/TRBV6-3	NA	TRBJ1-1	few	TGTGCCAGCAGTCAGACAGGTACCAGGAACACTGAAGCTTTCTTT	CASSQTGTRNTEAFF